A selection of T cell receptor beta chains follows, all from one sample in a study of blood T cell repertoires in COVID-19. Produced via immunoSEQ multiplex PCR; TCRdb's table is partial and in-frame only. Found here are about 170,000 clones, less than 85% of them singletons; the top ten hold about 4.4%. Sequenced input: PBMCs or T cells enriched from blood (not recorded which). The source of these receptors is a woman between 50 and 59 years old who had recovered from COVID-19. CDR3s include the opening cysteine and the closing phenylalanine or tryptophan. Fields, in order: D gene, CDR3 length, clone size, J gene, V gene, CDR3 DNA, CDR3 protein. The D gene is left open where the match is weak. For some rows the clone size is stated as once, few or many, or as a class when expanded; others skip it.

D gene: .
CDR3 length: 14
clone size: once
J gene: TRBJ1-5
V gene: TRBV6-5
CDR3 DNA: TGTGCCAGCAGCCAACAGGGACCGGGTTCCCTCAAGCATTTT
CDR3 protein: CASSQQGPGSLKHF

D gene: .
CDR3 length: 14
clone size: .
J gene: TRBJ1-5
V gene: TRBV28
CDR3 DNA: TGTGCCAGCAGTTTCAGCAGGGTGGGTCAGCCCCAGCATTTT
CDR3 protein: CASSFSRVGQPQHF

D gene: .
CDR3 length: 12
clone size: .
J gene: TRBJ1-3
V gene: TRBV16
CDR3 DNA: TGTGCCAGCAGCCAAGAAGGGGCAACCATATATTTT
CDR3 protein: CASSQEGATIYF

D gene: .
CDR3 length: 14
clone size: .
J gene: TRBJ1-3
V gene: TRBV9
CDR3 DNA: TGTGCCAGCAGTGTTTACAGGGCCGGAAACACCATATATTTT
CDR3 protein: CASSVYRAGNTIYF

D gene: TRBD1
CDR3 length: 10
clone size: .
J gene: TRBJ1-1
V gene: TRBV29-1
CDR3 DNA: TGCAGCGTTGAGGACAGGGAGTCGTTCTTT
CDR3 protein: CSVEDRESFF

D gene: TRBD2
CDR3 length: 17
clone size: .
J gene: TRBJ2-2
V gene: TRBV10-3
CDR3 DNA: TGTGCCATCAGTGATCCGAGCGGGGGATTAAACACCGGGGAGCTGTTTTTT
CDR3 protein: CAISDPSGGLNTGELFF

D gene: TRBD2
CDR3 length: 17
clone size: .
J gene: TRBJ2-1
V gene: TRBV29-1
CDR3 DNA: TGCAGCGTCGAGGGGACTAGCGGGAGTGGGACCTACAATGAGCAGTTCTTC
CDR3 protein: CSVEGTSGSGTYNEQFF

D gene: .
CDR3 length: 16
clone size: .
J gene: TRBJ1-5
V gene: TRBV7-2
CDR3 DNA: TGTGCCAGCAGCTTAGGACCCTCTAGCCCAAATCAGCCCCAGCATTTT
CDR3 protein: CASSLGPSSPNQPQHF

D gene: .
CDR3 length: 15
clone size: .
J gene: TRBJ2-5
V gene: TRBV9
CDR3 DNA: TGTGCCAGCAGCGCGCGAACAGGGTTCGGAGAGACCCAGTACTTC
CDR3 protein: CASSARTGFGETQYF

D gene: TRBD1
CDR3 length: 15
clone size: .
J gene: TRBJ1-1
V gene: TRBV28
CDR3 DNA: TGTGCCAGCAGTGGTAGGGGGCGGTTGAACACTGAAGCTTTCTTT
CDR3 protein: CASSGRGRLNTEAFF

D gene: TRBD1
CDR3 length: 14
clone size: .
J gene: TRBJ1-2
V gene: TRBV18
CDR3 DNA: TGTGCCAGCTCACTATGGACAGGGGAGGATGGCTACACCTTC
CDR3 protein: CASSLWTGEDGYTF

D gene: .
CDR3 length: 12
clone size: .
J gene: TRBJ1-1
V gene: TRBV4-1
CDR3 DNA: TGCGCCAGCAGCTTAGGGGGTGCTGAAGCTTTCTTT
CDR3 protein: CASSLGGAEAFF

D gene: TRBD2
CDR3 length: 14
clone size: .
J gene: TRBJ2-5
V gene: TRBV19
CDR3 DNA: TGTGCCAGTAGTCCACTAGCGAGCCAAGAGACCCAGTACTTC
CDR3 protein: CASSPLASQETQYF

D gene: TRBD1
CDR3 length: 13
clone size: .
J gene: TRBJ1-1
V gene: TRBV5-3
CDR3 DNA: TGTGCCAGAAGACACAGGGGGAGGACTGAAGCTTTCTTT
CDR3 protein: CARRHRGRTEAFF

D gene: TRBD1
CDR3 length: 15
clone size: .
J gene: TRBJ2-1
V gene: TRBV5-1
CDR3 DNA: TGCGCCAGCAGCTTGGCCGGGACAGGGGGCAATGAGCAGTTCTTC
CDR3 protein: CASSLAGTGGNEQFF

D gene: TRBD1
CDR3 length: 16
clone size: .
J gene: TRBJ1-4
V gene: TRBV7-8
CDR3 DNA: TGTGCCAGCAGCCCCCTCGGAGGGACAGGGAATGAAAAACTGTTTTTT
CDR3 protein: CASSPLGGTGNEKLFF

D gene: .
CDR3 length: 14
clone size: once
J gene: TRBJ1-1
V gene: TRBV19
CDR3 DNA: TGTGCCATCAAGAGAACCAGGCAGGGGACTGAAGCTTTCTTT
CDR3 protein: CAIKRTRQGTEAFF

D gene: .
CDR3 length: 12
clone size: .
J gene: TRBJ1-5
V gene: TRBV19
CDR3 DNA: TGTGCCAGTATGCGGCCCAATCAGCCCCAGCATTTT
CDR3 protein: CASMRPNQPQHF

D gene: TRBD2
CDR3 length: 13
clone size: .
J gene: TRBJ2-1
V gene: TRBV24-1
CDR3 DNA: TGTGCCACCAGTGACTGGACTAGCCATGAGCAGTTCTTC
CDR3 protein: CATSDWTSHEQFF

D gene: .
CDR3 length: 16
clone size: .
J gene: TRBJ1-2
V gene: TRBV4-3
CDR3 DNA: TGCGCCAGCAGCCAGGTTGACGGGACTGGGCTATATGGCTACACCTTC
CDR3 protein: CASSQVDGTGLYGYTF

D gene: .
CDR3 length: 16
clone size: .
J gene: TRBJ2-3
V gene: TRBV10-2
CDR3 DNA: TGCGCCAGCAGTGATGGAGGCAGCGGTTCCACAGATACGCAGTATTTT
CDR3 protein: CASSDGGSGSTDTQYF

D gene: .
CDR3 length: 17
clone size: .
J gene: TRBJ1-6
V gene: TRBV3-1/TRBV3-2
CDR3 DNA: TGTGCCAGCAGCCAAGAGGAGGCAGGTGAATATAATTCACCCCTCCACTTT
CDR3 protein: CASSQEEAGEYNSPLHF

D gene: .
CDR3 length: 14
clone size: .
J gene: TRBJ1-2
V gene: TRBV7-9
CDR3 DNA: TGTGCCAGCAGCTTAGGGGTACTACCCTATGGCTACACCTTC
CDR3 protein: CASSLGVLPYGYTF

D gene: .
CDR3 length: 13
clone size: .
J gene: TRBJ1-2
V gene: TRBV3-1/TRBV3-2
CDR3 DNA: TGTGCCAGCAGCCAGCAGGGGAACTATGGCTACACCTTC
CDR3 protein: CASSQQGNYGYTF

D gene: .
CDR3 length: 17
clone size: .
J gene: TRBJ1-1
V gene: TRBV7-2
CDR3 DNA: TGTGCCAGCAGCTTAGACCCCCCCGGGGGACCGTACACTGAAGCTTTCTTT
CDR3 protein: CASSLDPPGGPYTEAFF

D gene: .
CDR3 length: 15
clone size: .
J gene: TRBJ1-1
V gene: TRBV6-5
CDR3 DNA: TGTGCCAGCATTAAGGGACTGGGTATGAACACTGAAGCTTTCTTT
CDR3 protein: CASIKGLGMNTEAFF

D gene: .
CDR3 length: 14
clone size: .
J gene: TRBJ1-3
V gene: TRBV30
CDR3 DNA: TGTGCCTGGGAGCGGGGGAAGTCAGGAAACACCATATATTTT
CDR3 protein: CAWERGKSGNTIYF

D gene: .
CDR3 length: 13
clone size: few
J gene: TRBJ1-2
V gene: TRBV6-5
CDR3 DNA: TGTGCCAGCAGTTTAAGGGGGAACTATGGCTACACCTTC
CDR3 protein: CASSLRGNYGYTF

D gene: .
CDR3 length: 16
clone size: .
J gene: TRBJ2-3
V gene: TRBV20-1
CDR3 DNA: TGCAGTGCTAGTTCGGTTGGCCAGGGAGGAACAGATACGCAGTATTTT
CDR3 protein: CSASSVGQGGTDTQYF

D gene: TRBD2
CDR3 length: 15
clone size: .
J gene: TRBJ2-3
V gene: TRBV5-1
CDR3 DNA: TGCGCCAGCGAAGTAGCGGGAGGTTCCACAGATACGCAGTATTTT
CDR3 protein: CASEVAGGSTDTQYF

D gene: .
CDR3 length: 15
clone size: once
J gene: TRBJ2-3
V gene: TRBV7-2
CDR3 DNA: TGTGCCAGCAGCTTAGTGGCAGGAGGTGGAGATACGCAGTATTTT
CDR3 protein: CASSLVAGGGDTQYF

D gene: .
CDR3 length: 13
clone size: .
J gene: TRBJ1-6
V gene: TRBV3-1/TRBV3-2
CDR3 DNA: TGTGCCAGCAGCCCCACAGGCGGTTCACCCCTCCACTTT
CDR3 protein: CASSPTGGSPLHF

D gene: .
CDR3 length: 11
clone size: .
J gene: TRBJ1-1
V gene: TRBV12-3/TRBV12-4
CDR3 DNA: TGTGCCGACCGGGGGAACACTGAAGCTTTCTTT
CDR3 protein: CADRGNTEAFF

D gene: .
CDR3 length: 16
clone size: .
J gene: TRBJ1-5
V gene: TRBV7-2
CDR3 DNA: TGTGCCAGCAGCCCGGGGAGGGGCACCTGGAATCAGCCCCAGCATTTT
CDR3 protein: CASSPGRGTWNQPQHF

D gene: TRBD2
CDR3 length: 13
clone size: .
J gene: TRBJ2-1
V gene: TRBV28
CDR3 DNA: TGTGCCAGCCGGAGCGGGGGGGTGTATGAGCAGTTCTTC
CDR3 protein: CASRSGGVYEQFF

D gene: TRBD1
CDR3 length: 11
clone size: few
J gene: TRBJ1-2
V gene: TRBV29-1
CDR3 DNA: TGCAGCGCGCGGGAGGGGGCTGGGTACACCTTC
CDR3 protein: CSAREGAGYTF

D gene: TRBD2
CDR3 length: 13
clone size: .
J gene: TRBJ2-5
V gene: TRBV7-2
CDR3 DNA: TGTGCCAGCAGGGGCGGACTAGGGGAGACCCAGTACTTC
CDR3 protein: CASRGGLGETQYF

D gene: TRBD1
CDR3 length: 13
clone size: .
J gene: TRBJ1-2
V gene: TRBV28
CDR3 DNA: TGTGCCAGCAGTCCACAGGGGCCGGATGGCTACACCTTC
CDR3 protein: CASSPQGPDGYTF

D gene: TRBD1
CDR3 length: 15
clone size: .
J gene: TRBJ1-1
V gene: TRBV6-2/TRBV6-3
CDR3 DNA: TGTGCCAGCAGTACCTCCGGGACAGGGACCACTGAAGCTTTCTTT
CDR3 protein: CASSTSGTGTTEAFF

D gene: .
CDR3 length: 13
clone size: once
J gene: TRBJ1-1
V gene: TRBV5-1
CDR3 DNA: TGCGCCAGTAGTCTAAACTCCGACACTGAAGCTTTCTTT
CDR3 protein: CASSLNSDTEAFF

D gene: TRBD2
CDR3 length: 16
clone size: few
J gene: TRBJ2-6
V gene: TRBV11-2
CDR3 DNA: TGTGCCAGCAGCTCCCTCGGGGGGGCCGGGGCCAACGTCCTGACTTTC
CDR3 protein: CASSSLGGAGANVLTF

D gene: .
CDR3 length: 16
clone size: .
J gene: TRBJ2-5
V gene: TRBV12-2
CDR3 DNA: TGTGCAAGTCCCTTATATAAGGCCCCGGAGGTGGAGACCCAGTACTTC
CDR3 protein: CASPLYKAPEVETQYF

D gene: .
CDR3 length: 15
clone size: once
J gene: TRBJ1-5
V gene: TRBV5-1
CDR3 DNA: TGCGCCAGCAGCTTGGGCGGGAGTGGCAATCAGCCCCAGCATTTT
CDR3 protein: CASSLGGSGNQPQHF

D gene: .
CDR3 length: 13
clone size: .
J gene: TRBJ1-5
V gene: TRBV4-1
CDR3 DNA: TGCGCCAGCAGCCAGAGCTTGAATCAGCCCCAGCATTTT
CDR3 protein: CASSQSLNQPQHF

D gene: .
CDR3 length: 14
clone size: .
J gene: TRBJ2-1
V gene: TRBV10-3
CDR3 DNA: TGTGCCATCAGTGAGTCCGTGGGGCCCAATGAGCAGTTCTTC
CDR3 protein: CAISESVGPNEQFF

D gene: TRBD1
CDR3 length: 13
clone size: .
J gene: TRBJ1-2
V gene: TRBV29-1
CDR3 DNA: TGCAGCGTTGAATCGACAGGGTTTGATGGCTACACCTTC
CDR3 protein: CSVESTGFDGYTF

D gene: TRBD1
CDR3 length: 14
clone size: .
J gene: TRBJ1-5
V gene: TRBV28
CDR3 DNA: TGTGCCAGCAGAGGAACAGGGGCCCATCAGCCCCAGCATTTT
CDR3 protein: CASRGTGAHQPQHF

D gene: .
CDR3 length: 16
clone size: few
J gene: TRBJ2-2
V gene: TRBV2
CDR3 DNA: TGTGCCAGCAGTGTCTACAGGGCTCCGAACACCGGGGAGCTGTTTTTT
CDR3 protein: CASSVYRAPNTGELFF

D gene: .
CDR3 length: 15
clone size: .
J gene: TRBJ1-4
V gene: TRBV5-6
CDR3 DNA: TGTGCCAGCAGCTTAGGGGACTGGGGCGGCGGAAAACTGTTTTTT
CDR3 protein: CASSLGDWGGGKLFF